Each of the 30 T cell receptor beta chains below was sequenced from the same sample in a study of cytomegalovirus exposure and HLA in healthy donors. Method: immunoSEQ multiplex PCR; TCRdb's copy keeps in-frame clones and lacks some. The table lists 150,000 to 200,000 clones, 96% of them singletons. Sequencing was performed on PBMCs. All receptors come from a woman aged 18-29 years in good health and CMV-seronegative.

The chain joins TRBV19 to TRBJ1-6; a possible D gene is TRBD1 (5 bases). Germline V lookup: CDR1 LNHDA, CDR2 SQIVND (reference sequence). This CDR3 is built from 18 residues. With 3 bases removed from V and 0 bases from J, the gap between germline ends came to 15 bases. CDR3 in DNA: TGTGCCAGTAGTATCTCGTTTCCAGGGCGCTCCTATAATTCACCCCTCCACTTT. Protein: CASSISFPGRSYNSPLHF. Based on the CDR3 plus reference TRBV19 and TRBJ1-6, the full variable domain is DGGITQSPKYLFRKEGQNVTLSCEQNLNHDAMYWYRQDPGQGLRLIYYSQIVNDFQKGDIAEGYSVSREKKESFPLTVTSAQKNPTAFYLCASSISFPGRSYNSPLHFGNGTRLTVT.

The V gene is TRBV9, the J gene TRBJ2-1; a possible D gene is TRBD2 (7 bases). V was pared by 3 bases and J by 7 bases, with 17 bases between. The germline gives CDR1 SGDLS, CDR2 YYNGEE. The CDR3 has 15 amino acids. The CDR3 spells CASSAEGGFGNEQFF. The CDR3 DNA reads TGTGCCAGCAGCGCGGAGGGGGGGTTCGGAAATGAGCAGTTCTTC.

This rearrangement joins TRBV2 to TRBJ1-1, with 8 bases fitting TRBD1. The junction had 8 bases not matched to a gene; V was cut back by 7 bases and J by 7 bases. There are 13 residues in the CDR3. The germline CDR1 and CDR2 sequences are SNHLY and FYNNEI. The CDR3 DNA is TGTGCCAGCAATCAAGCAACAGGGGGTGAAGCTTTCTTT. Translated, it gives CASNQATGGEAFF.

This clone was observed a single time. V gene TRBV2 combines with J gene TRBJ1-6, with 8 bases aligning to TRBD1. V lost 8 bases, J lost 4 bases, and 10 bases stayed unmatched. The length of the CDR3 is 16 residues. Germline CDR1 SNHLY, CDR2 FYNNEI. CDR3 nucleotides: TGTGCCAGCCTTAAAGCGACAGGGGCGTATAATTCACCCCTCCACTTT. Translation gives CASLKATGAYNSPLHF.

This clone showed up just once. The chain has TRBV27 and TRBJ1-2; 7 nucleotides align to TRBD1. There are 16 residues in the CDR3. Germline V lookup: CDR1 MNHEY, CDR2 SMNVEV (reference sequence). V trimming: 5 bases; J trimming: 5 bases; junction bases outside the gene matches: 14. This chain's CDR3 is CASSTWTEGGLYGYTF. The CDR3 nucleotides are TGTGCCAGCAGTACCTGGACAGAAGGGGGCCTATATGGCTACACCTTC.

The rearrangement joins TRBV19 to TRBJ1-5; D unclear. CDR3 length: 15 amino acids. Trimming took 3 bases from V and 7 from J, leaving 16 bases between them. The germline CDR1 and CDR2 sequences are LNHDA and SQIVND (reference sequence). DNA for the CDR3: TGTGCCAGTAGTATCCTAGAAACATTCGGGCAGCCCCAGCATTTT. Protein product: CASSILETFGQPQHF.

V and J are TRBV27 and TRBJ1-4; TRBD1 aligns across 9 bases. CDR1 and CDR2 (germline): MNHEY, SMNVEV (reference sequence). The CDR3 runs 17 residues. The V segment lost 1 base and the J segment 8 bases; nucleotides outside the gene matches: 11. CDR3 loop: CASSLYPGQGPSEKLFF. CDR3 DNA sequence: TGTGCCAGCAGTTTATATCCGGGACAGGGTCCGTCAGAAAAACTGTTTTTT. The full variable domain, its missing parts supplied by reference TRBV27 and TRBJ1-4, is EAQVTQNPRYLITVTGKKLTVTCSQNMNHEYMSWYRQDPGLGLRQIYYSMNVEVTDKGDVPEGYKVSRKEKRNFPLILESPSPNQTSLYFCASSLYPGQGPSEKLFFGSGTQLSVL.

The chain links TRBV9 to TRBJ2-1; TRBD2 agrees at 13 bases. The CDR3 runs 17 residues. Germline V gene data show CDR1 as SGDLS and CDR2 as YYNGEE. Trimming took 4 bases from V and 6 from J; bases not matched to a gene: 10. The CDR3 nucleotides are TGTGCCAGCAGCCCCGGACTAGCGGGGGCCAGCCCCAATGAGCAGTTCTTC. This translates into CASSPGLAGASPNEQFF.

The chain recombines TRBV2 with TRBJ2-3; 7 bases agree with TRBD2. Germline trimming cut 9 bases from V and 3 bases from J; bases unmatched to any gene: 6. This CDR3 is built from 13 residues. From germline, CDR1 is SNHLY and CDR2 FYNNEI. As DNA, the CDR3 is TGTGCCAGAGAGCGGGGAGCAACAGATACGCAGTATTTT. Translating it yields CARERGATDTQYF.

The chain carries TRBV6-6 and TRBJ2-3; 7 nucleotides agree with TRBD2. The CDR3 is made up of 13 amino acids. Losses at the gene ends were 7 bases for V and 6 bases for J; bases not matched to a gene: 7. Germline V CDR1 and CDR2: MNHNY, SVGAGI (reference sequence). CDR3 nucleotides: TGTGCCAGCACAAGAGCGGGGAGGGATACGCAGTATTTT. This encodes CASTRAGRDTQYF.

V usage is TRBV27 and J usage is TRBJ2-5; D unclear. CDR1 and CDR2 (germline): MNHEY, SMNVEV (reference sequence). V lost 2 bases to trimming and J lost 7 bases, with 14 bases between them. This CDR3 is built from 14 residues. In nucleotides, the CDR3 is TGTGCCAGCAGTTTAGAGGCGGCCCCACGGACCCAGTACTTC. Encoded protein: CASSLEAAPRTQYF.

The J gene is TRBJ2-1, the V gene TRBV9; 10 nucleotides match TRBD2. With 3 bases clipped from V and 6 bases from J, the junction kept 9 bases outside the gene matches. CDR3 length equals 16 residues. CDR1 and CDR2 from the germline V gene are SGDLS and YYNGEE. CDR3 in DNA: TGTGCCAGCAGCGGGCGCGGGACTAGCGCGAGCAATGAGCAGTTCTTC. Translation gives CASSGRGTSASNEQFF.

The rearrangement links TRBV11-3 to TRBJ1-1, with TRBD1 matching 9 bases. This CDR3 contains 13 residues. Germline V gene data show CDR1 as SGHNT and CDR2 as YENEEA. V was pared by 5 bases and J by 6 bases, with 4 bases of the junction left unmatched. CDR3 amino acids: CASSRDRAAEAFF. CDR3 bases: TGTGCCAGCAGCCGGGACAGGGCCGCTGAAGCTTTCTTT.

The CDR3 sequence: CASSATGGRTNSPLHF. CDR3 nucleotide sequence: TGTGCCAGCAGCGCAACAGGGGGAAGGACGAATTCACCCCTCCACTTT. The rearrangement joins TRBV7-2 to TRBJ1-6; 8 positions match TRBD1. This CDR3 has 16 amino acids. CDR1 and CDR2 (germline): SGHTA, FQGNSA. With V trimmed by 5 bases and J by 7 bases, 10 bases remained unmatched.

The J gene is TRBJ1-5, the V gene TRBV18; tentatively, D is TRBD1 (5 bases). Trimming removed 5 bases from V and 3 bases from J, with 17 bases in between. Germline CDR1 KGHSH, CDR2 LQKENI. The CDR3 has 16 residues. The CDR3 DNA follows: TGTGCCAGCTCATCCCGCGCTGACAGCTACAATCAGCCCCAGCATTTT. It codes for CASSSRADSYNQPQHF.

J is TRBJ2-1 and V is TRBV7-8; D possibly corresponds to TRBD2 (7 bases). This CDR3 is built from 15 residues. The germline V gene has CDR1 SGHVS and CDR2 FQNEAQ. Trimming shortened V by 6 bases and J by 9 bases, and 21 bases separated the two germline ends. The CDR3 nucleotides are TGTGCCAGCAGTTCAAGGGGGGGGATTGGGACTGAGCAGTTCTTC. Translated, it gives CASSSRGGIGTEQFF.

The sample holds one count of this clone. V usage is TRBV28 and J usage is TRBJ2-7; perhaps TRBD1 as D (6 bases). Trimming cost V 2 bases and J 3 bases, with 11 bases left between them. The germline gives CDR1 MDHEN, CDR2 SYDVKM. The CDR3 is made up of 14 amino acids. CDR3 in DNA: TGTGCCAGCAGTTTAGGGGCAGGGGACTACGAGCAGTACTTC. Translated, it gives CASSLGAGDYEQYF.

The CDR3 loop reads CASSQDAGGAAEAFF. DNA of the CDR3: TGCGCCAGCAGCCAAGATGCGGGGGGGGCGGCTGAAGCTTTCTTT. The chain employs TRBV4-1 and TRBJ1-1, with D perhaps TRBD1 (6 bases). Looked up from germline, CDR1 is MGHRA and CDR2 is YSYEKL. The germline V and J ends were trimmed by 0 bases and 6 bases, with 14 bases remaining between them. CDR3 size: 15 residues.

The chain employs TRBV11-2 and TRBJ2-5, with D perhaps TRBD1 (5 bases). From germline, CDR1 is SGHAT and CDR2 FQNNGV. The V end lost 5 bases, the J end lost 2 bases, and 12 bases lay between the germline ends. The length of the CDR3 is 14 residues. The CDR3 sequence is CASSAKTVQETQYF. The CDR3 DNA follows: TGTGCCAGCAGCGCAAAGACAGTTCAAGAGACCCAGTACTTC.

V gene TRBV15 combines with J gene TRBJ2-1, with 8 bases fitting TRBD2. Trimming cost V 1 base and J 5 bases; bases outside gene matches: 7. Germline loops: CDR1 LNHNV, CDR2 YYDKDF (reference sequence). This CDR3 contains 16 residues. The CDR3, as DNA: TGTGCCACCAGCAGAGGCGTCACTAGCGGTGACAATGAGCAGTTCTTC. It codes for CATSRGVTSGDNEQFF.

A remark on this clone: One end of the junction does not line up with germline, which may come from a read error. This sequence joins TRBV7-7 and TRBJ2-5; possible D gene TRBD1, 6 bases. The germline CDR1 and CDR2 sequences are SSHAT and FNYEAQ (reference sequence). The CDR3 contains 14 residues. DNA for the CDR3: TGTGCTAGCAGCAATACAGGGCTCCAAGAGACCCAGTACTTC. This translates into CASSNTGLQETQYF.

The gene calls are TRBV9 and TRBJ2-1; TRBD1 matches at 7 bases. Germline V gene lookup returns CDR1 SGDLS and CDR2 YYNGEE. J gave up 5 bases and V 0 bases, and 2 bases lay outside the gene matches. The CDR3 sequence is 14 residues long. DNA for the CDR3: TGTGCCAGCAGCGTAGAGACAGGGAACAATGAGCAGTTCTTC. It specifies CASSVETGNNEQFF.

The V and J genes are TRBV9 and TRBJ1-4; the match to TRBD1 covers 9 bases. Germline CDR1 SGDLS, CDR2 YYNGEE. V shed 3 bases, J shed 7 bases, and the junction held 7 bases outside the gene matches. The CDR3 loop spans 15 amino acids. In DNA form, the CDR3 reads TGTGCCAGCAGCGCTACAGGGGGCGCGACTGAAAAACTGTTTTTT. It translates to CASSATGGATEKLFF. Full variable domain (missing parts from reference TRBV9 and TRBJ1-4): DSGVTQTPKHLITATGQRVTLRCSPRSGDLSVYWYQQSLDQGLQFLIQYYNGEERAKGNILERFSAQQFPDLHSELNLSSLELGDSALYFCASSATGGATEKLFFGSGTQLSVL.

The sample holds one count of this clone. The chain recombines TRBV19 with TRBJ1-1; D is ambiguous. Germline loops: CDR1 LNHDA, CDR2 SQIVND (reference sequence). This CDR3 region has 13 residues. V was shortened by 7 bases and J by 0 bases, with 9 bases between the two germline ends. DNA for the CDR3: TGTGCCAGTACCACTTATGTGAACACTGAAGCTTTCTTT. Translated, it gives CASTTYVNTEAFF.

The chain carries TRBV6-5 and TRBJ2-7, with D tentatively TRBD1 (6 bases). CDR1 is MNHEY, CDR2 SVGAGI, per germline. V gave up 6 bases and J gave up 3 bases, with 18 bases separating them. The CDR3 loop spans 15 amino acids. For the CDR3, the DNA is TGTGCCAGCAGGGTTGGGACACCCAAAATCTACGAGCAGTACTTC. Translated: CASRVGTPKIYEQYF.

The chain employs TRBV7-8 and TRBJ1-5; no firm D call. The V end was cut by 5 bases, the J end by 2 bases, with 10 bases between. The CDR3 sequence is 14 residues long. From germline, CDR1 is SGHVS and CDR2 FQNEAQ. CDR3 sequence: CASSLNRGNQPQHF. The CDR3 region has the DNA TGTGCCAGCAGCCTTAACAGAGGCAATCAGCCCCAGCATTTT. Filled out from reference TRBV7-8 and TRBJ1-5, the complete variable domain reads GAGVSQSPRYKVAKRGQDVALRCDPISGHVSLFWYQQALGQGPEFLTYFQNEAQLDKSGLPSDRFFAERPEGSVSTLKIQRTQQEDSAVYLCASSLNRGNQPQHFGDGTRLSIL.

The chain uses TRBV19 and TRBJ1-4, with TRBD1 matching over 7 bases. The CDR3 is 18 residues long. Germline-derived CDR1 and CDR2 are LNHDA and SQIVND (reference sequence). V trimming: 5 bases; J trimming: 7 bases; junction bases outside the gene matches: 19. The CDR3: CASSYPGQSALGSEKLFF. The CDR3, as DNA: TGTGCCAGTAGTTACCCGGGACAGTCGGCCTTGGGGAGTGAAAAACTGTTTTTT.

The CDR3 here is CASTNPRRGVYSPLHF. The CDR3 nucleotides are TGTGCCAGCACCAATCCAAGACGAGGCGTTTATTCACCCCTCCACTTT. The V and J genes are TRBV11-2 and TRBJ1-6, with D unresolved. The germline V gene has CDR1 SGHAT and CDR2 FQNNGV. The CDR3 is made up of 16 amino acids. V was clipped by 7 bases and J by 8 bases, with 21 bases between them.

The rearrangement uses TRBV13 and TRBJ2-7; weak D call: TRBD1 (5 bases). CDR1 and CDR2 (germline): PRHDT, FYEKMQ (reference sequence). Between the trimmed V and J ends, which lost 2 bases and 2 bases, there was a span of 34 bases. The CDR3 runs to 22 residues. The CDR3 loop reads CASSLKSFSWSLGQGHTYEQYF. The CDR3 nucleotides are TGTGCCAGCAGCTTAAAAAGCTTTAGTTGGTCCCTCGGGCAGGGCCACACCTACGAGCAGTACTTC. The whole variable domain, filled in from reference TRBV13 and TRBJ2-7, reads AAGVIQSPRHLIKEKRETATLKCYPIPRHDTVYWYQQGPGQDPQFLISFYEKMQSDKGSIPDRFSAQQFSDYHSELNMSSLELGDSALYFCASSLKSFSWSLGQGHTYEQYFGPGTRLTVT.

The chain employs TRBV6-5 and TRBJ2-3; weak D call: TRBD2 (7 bases). The CDR3 sequence is 16 residues long. V dropped 3 bases and J dropped 1 base, with 14 bases sitting between them. The germline gives CDR1 MNHEY, CDR2 SVGAGI. The CDR3 region is CASSYGVGGRTDTQYF. The CDR3 nucleotides read TGTGCCAGCAGTTATGGGGTCGGGGGGCGCACAGATACGCAGTATTTT.